Reported below is one TCR beta chain. The sample comes from a study of technical replicates of blood from a handful of donors. The CDR3 consists of 14 residues. Trimming cost V 1 base and J 7 bases, with 12 bases left between them. Germline V gene lookup returns CDR1 SGHNT and CDR2 YYREEE (reference sequence). Generated by immunoSEQ multiplex PCR, the TCRdb table keeps only in-frame clones and is missing some. The sample includes 70,000 to 85,000 clones, about 90% seen only once; the top ten take 0.35% to 0.45%. The chain joins TRBV5-4 to TRBJ2-1, with D possibly being TRBD2 (6 bases). The sequenced material came from T cells isolated from PBMCs. The receptor was isolated from a human donor in good health. CDR3 residues: CASSLSGSGNEQFF. Written as DNA, the CDR3 is TGTGCCAGCAGCTTGTCCGGGAGTGGAAATGAGCAGTTCTTC.